This is a list of T cell receptor beta chains from one sample in a study of TIL therapy for anti-PD-1-resistant metastatic lung cancer. Sequencing was performed with immunoSEQ multiplex PCR; in TCRdb, only in-frame clones are kept and a portion is missing. The table lists about 57,000 clones, around 80% of them singletons. The sequencing used blood, collected at baseline. These receptors all come from a woman between 30 and 80 years old with non-small cell lung cancer. CDR3s include the opening cysteine and the closing phenylalanine or tryptophan. Fields, in order: clone size, V gene, CDR3 length, D gene, J gene, CDR3 protein, CDR3 DNA. The D gene is left open where the match is weak. Not all rows give a size; the values are once, few, many and, for expanded clones, a class.

>-|TRBV21-1|16|-|TRBJ1-2
CASSKEIGGDKYGYTF
TGTGCCAGCAGCAAAGAGATCGGGGGCGATAAATATGGCTACACCTTC
>-|TRBV2|13|-|TRBJ1-2
CASSILYGDGYTF
TGTGCCAGCAGCATCTTATATGGCGATGGCTACACCTTC
>-|TRBV18|15|TRBD1|TRBJ1-5
CASSLGQGGNQPQHF
TGTGCCAGCTCACTCGGACAGGGTGGCAATCAGCCCCAGCATTTT
>-|TRBV7-3|13|-|TRBJ2-3
CASSIGGEDTQYF
TGTGCCAGCAGCATAGGAGGGGAAGATACGCAGTATTTT
>-|TRBV6-5|14|-|TRBJ2-7
CASSFYRDTYEQYF
TGTGCCAGCAGTTTCTACCGGGACACCTACGAGCAGTACTTC
>-|TRBV6-5|13|-|TRBJ1-1
CASSYDENTEAFF
TGTGCCAGCAGTTACGACGAGAACACTGAAGCTTTCTTT
>-|TRBV6-1|13|-|TRBJ1-4
CASSEYENEKLFF
TGTGCCAGCAGTGAATATGAAAATGAAAAACTGTTTTTT
>-|TRBV6-5|14|-|TRBJ2-1
CASSPWRDYNEQFF
TGTGCCAGCAGTCCCTGGCGGGATTACAATGAGCAGTTCTTC
>-|TRBV9|15|-|TRBJ1-5
CASSVAAGRMEPQHF
TGTGCCAGCAGCGTAGCGGCCGGGAGAATGGAGCCCCAGCATTTT
>-|TRBV9|14|-|TRBJ2-6
CASSVVSGANVLTF
TGTGCCAGCAGCGTAGTATCTGGGGCCAACGTCCTGACTTTC
>few|TRBV10-3|14|-|TRBJ1-2
CAISEDRLSYGYTF
TGTGCCATCAGTGAAGACAGACTTTCCTATGGCTACACCTTC
>-|TRBV5-1|13|-|TRBJ2-5
CATSSRGEETQYF
TGCGCCACTAGTTCGAGGGGGGAAGAGACCCAGTACTTC
>-|TRBV6-5|12|TRBD2|TRBJ2-7
CASSRRGDEQYF
TGTGCCAGCAGCCGGCGGGGGGACGAGCAGTACTTC
>-|TRBV15|14|-|TRBJ2-6
CATGVRSGANVLTF
TGTGCCACCGGGGTTCGCTCTGGGGCCAACGTCCTGACTTTC
>-|TRBV11-2|13|-|TRBJ1-1
CASSLGVNTEAFF
TGTGCCAGCAGCTTAGGCGTAAACACTGAAGCTTTCTTT
>-|TRBV5-4|14|-|TRBJ2-7
CASSATGRIYEQYF
TGTGCCAGCAGCGCGACAGGAAGAATCTACGAGCAGTACTTC
>-|TRBV19|15|-|TRBJ2-2
CASSMRGAGTGELFF
TGTGCCAGTAGTATGAGGGGCGCAGGAACCGGGGAGCTGTTTTTT
>once|TRBV4-1|17|TRBD1|TRBJ1-1
CVSSPLTGGVVNTEAFF
TGCGTCAGCAGCCCTCTAACAGGGGGCGTCGTAAACACTGAAGCTTTCTTT